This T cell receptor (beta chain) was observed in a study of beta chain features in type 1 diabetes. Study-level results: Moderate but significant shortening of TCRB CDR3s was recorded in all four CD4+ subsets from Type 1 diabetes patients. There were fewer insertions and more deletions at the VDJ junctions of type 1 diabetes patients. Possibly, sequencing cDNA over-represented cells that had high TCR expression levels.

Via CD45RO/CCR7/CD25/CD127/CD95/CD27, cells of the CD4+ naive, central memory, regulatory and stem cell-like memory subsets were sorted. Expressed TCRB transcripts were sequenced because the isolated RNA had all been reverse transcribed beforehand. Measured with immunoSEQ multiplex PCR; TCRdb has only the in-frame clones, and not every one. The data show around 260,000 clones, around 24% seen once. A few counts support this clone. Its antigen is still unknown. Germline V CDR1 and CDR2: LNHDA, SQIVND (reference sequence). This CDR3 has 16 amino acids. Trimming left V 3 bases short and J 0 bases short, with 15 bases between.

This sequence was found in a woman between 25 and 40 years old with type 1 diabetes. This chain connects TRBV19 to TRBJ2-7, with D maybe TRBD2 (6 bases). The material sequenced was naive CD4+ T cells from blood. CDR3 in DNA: TGTGCCAGTAGTATCCTGGGGGGATTTGGCTCCTACGAGCAGTACTTC. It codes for CASSILGGFGSYEQYF.